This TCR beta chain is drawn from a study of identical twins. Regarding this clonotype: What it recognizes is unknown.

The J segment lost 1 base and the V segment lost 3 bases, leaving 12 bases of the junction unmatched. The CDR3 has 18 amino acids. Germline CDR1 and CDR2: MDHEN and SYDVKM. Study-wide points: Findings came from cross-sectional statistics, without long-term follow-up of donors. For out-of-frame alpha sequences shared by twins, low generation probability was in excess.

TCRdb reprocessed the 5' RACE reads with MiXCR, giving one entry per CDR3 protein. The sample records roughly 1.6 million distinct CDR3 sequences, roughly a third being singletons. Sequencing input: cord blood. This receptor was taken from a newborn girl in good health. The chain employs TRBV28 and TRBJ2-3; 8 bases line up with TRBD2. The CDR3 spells CASSFRYRSLAGTDTQYF. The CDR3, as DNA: TGTGCCAGCAGTTTCAGATACCGCTCACTAGCGGGCACAGATACGCAGTATTTT.